These 24 T cell receptor beta chains originate from one sample sequenced in a study of OX40 agonist ivuxolimab in advanced cancers. Repertoires were generated with immunoSEQ multiplex PCR, while TCRdb's copy carries only in-frame clones and drops some. This table holds about 33,000 clones, more than 70% found once. Material: CD4+ or CD8+ T cells sorted from blood, obtained in a trial of the OX40 agonist ivuxolimab. Every receptor here comes from an adult with an advanced solid tumor such as melanoma, head and neck, liver or kidney cancer.

V and J are TRBV6-5 and TRBJ2-1; D may be TRBD2 (7 bases). V dropped 6 bases and J dropped 8 bases, with 11 bases sitting between them. The CDR3 is 12 amino acids. Germline-derived CDR1 and CDR2 are MNHEY and SVGAGI. This CDR3 reads CASSWGGDEQFF. The CDR3 DNA sequence: TGTGCCAGCAGCTGGGGGGGCGATGAGCAGTTCTTC.

This clone was seen more than once but under ten times. The chain combines TRBV2 with TRBJ1-3; no definite D call. Germline CDR1 reads SNHLY; CDR2 reads FYNNEI. V shed 6 bases and J shed 1 base, with 1 base lying between them. The CDR3 runs 11 residues. The CDR3 loop is CASRSGNTIYF. CDR3 coding DNA: TGTGCCAGCAGGTCTGGAAACACCATATATTTT.

J is TRBJ2-7 and V is TRBV29-1; 10 positions agree with TRBD2. V trimming: 2 bases; J trimming: 3 bases; junction bases outside the gene matches: 4. Germline lookup yields CDR1 SQVTM and CDR2 ANQGSEA. The CDR3 is made up of 14 amino acids. The CDR3 sequence is CSVESASGGYEQYF. The CDR3 region has the DNA TGCAGCGTTGAATCTGCTAGCGGGGGCTACGAGCAGTACTTC.

This clone has only one observation. This chain connects TRBV5-1 to TRBJ2-7; 7 positions match TRBD2. The CDR3 totals 15 residues. The V segment lost 1 base and the J segment 3 bases; nucleotides outside the gene matches: 7. CDR1 is SGHRS, CDR2 YFSETQ, per germline. The CDR3: CASSLWGTSDYEQYF. The CDR3 DNA is TGCGCCAGCAGCTTGTGGGGAACTAGCGACTACGAGCAGTACTTC.

CDR3 sequence: CASRLTVTDFKEAFF. DNA of the CDR3: TGTGCCAGTAGACTGACCGTAACAGATTTTAAGGAAGCTTTCTTT. The chain links TRBV19 to TRBJ1-1, with no clear D. Per germline, CDR1 LNHDA and CDR2 SQIVND (reference sequence). The CDR3 sequence is 15 residues long. The V end was cut by 6 bases, the J end by 8 bases, with 22 bases between. The full variable domain, its missing parts supplied by reference TRBV19 and TRBJ1-1, is DGGITQSPKYLFRKEGQNVTLSCEQNLNHDAMYWYRQDPGQGLRLIYYSQIVNDFQKGDIAEGYSVSREKKESFPLTVTSAQKNPTAFYLCASRLTVTDFKEAFFGQGTRLTVV.

The CDR3 loop reads CASSLGGEQYF. In DNA form, the CDR3 reads TGTGCCAGCAGTTTAGGGGGCGAGCAGTACTTC. The chain couples TRBV27 to TRBJ2-7, with D perhaps matching TRBD1 or TRBD2 (5 bases each). With 2 bases removed from V and 6 bases from J, the gap between germline ends came to 5 bases. Germline V lookup: CDR1 MNHEY, CDR2 SMNVEV (reference sequence). The CDR3 loop spans 11 amino acids.

This clone occurred once. The gene calls are TRBV27 and TRBJ1-5; no reliable D call. V shed 3 bases and J shed 5 bases, with 14 bases lying between them. CDR1 MNHEY and CDR2 SMNVEV come from the germline V gene (reference sequence). The CDR3 is 15 residues long. CDR3 DNA: TGTGCCAGCAGTTTGGAGGGTTTGCTGGATCAGCCCCAGCATTTT. It is translated as CASSLEGLLDQPQHF.

The chain couples TRBV14 to TRBJ2-5; D might be TRBD1 or TRBD2, each matching 5 bases. There are 16 residues in the CDR3. The germline CDR1 and CDR2 sequences are SGHDN and FVKESK. V gave up 4 bases and J gave up 5 bases, with 20 bases separating them. CDR3 in DNA: TGTGCCAGCAGCCCGAAGGTCCCAGCCTGGGACGAGACCCAGTACTTC. This sequence encodes CASSPKVPAWDETQYF.

The chain links TRBV7-9 to TRBJ1-4, with 7 bases aligning to TRBD1. The CDR3 extends over 16 amino acids. Germline V gene data show CDR1 as SEHNR and CDR2 as FQNEAQ (reference sequence). Trimming removed 1 base from V and 2 bases from J; junction bases left unmatched: 4. The CDR3 region has the DNA TGTGCCAGCAGCTTAGGTACAGGGGAGACTAATGAAAAACTGTTTTTT. Protein: CASSLGTGETNEKLFF.

The rearrangement joins TRBV19 to TRBJ1-5; no definite D call. The V and J ends lost 2 bases and 1 base respectively, with 12 bases between them. The germline CDR1 and CDR2 sequences are LNHDA and SQIVND (reference sequence). The CDR3 runs 16 residues. In DNA, the CDR3 is TGTGCCAGTAGTATAAGGACGGACGGAAGCAATCAGCCCCAGCATTTT. It translates to CASSIRTDGSNQPQHF.

V gene TRBV28 combines with J gene TRBJ2-7; 8 bases align to TRBD1. This CDR3 is built from 16 residues. Germline CDR1 is MDHEN and CDR2 is SYDVKM. V lost 5 bases to trimming and J lost 2 bases; unmatched junction nucleotides: 11. The CDR3 here is CASSGGDRPTPYEQYF. The CDR3 nucleotides are TGTGCCAGCAGTGGTGGGGACAGGCCGACACCCTACGAGCAGTACTTC. The full variable domain, completed using reference TRBV28 and TRBJ2-7, is DVKVTQSSRYLVKRTGEKVFLECVQDMDHENMFWYRQDPGLGLRLIYFSYDVKMKEKGDIPEGYSVSREKKERFSLILESASTNQTSMYLCASSGGDRPTPYEQYFGPGTRLTVT.

V and J are TRBV7-2 and TRBJ2-1, with a possible D match to TRBD2 (6 bases). CDR1 and CDR2 (germline): SGHTA, FQGNSA. V was shortened by 5 bases and J by 1 base, with 9 bases between the two germline ends. The CDR3 loop spans 14 amino acids. The CDR3 DNA follows: TGTGCCAGCAGCAGGACTATTTCCTACAATGAGCAGTTCTTC. Translated, it gives CASSRTISYNEQFF.

The CDR3 DNA reads TGTGCCAGCAGCTTAGACAGTTACAATGAGCAGTTCTTC. This codes for CASSLDSYNEQFF. The V and J genes are TRBV7-3 and TRBJ2-1; weak D call: TRBD1 (5 bases). This CDR3 region has 13 residues. Germline V gives CDR1 SGHTA, CDR2 FQGTGA. V was shortened by 2 bases and J by 4 bases, with 6 bases between the two germline ends.

The J gene is TRBJ2-7, the V gene TRBV27, with 11 bases matching TRBD1. The CDR3 is 17 amino acids. V was pared by 4 bases and J by 0 bases, with 8 bases of the junction left unmatched. CDR1 is MNHEY, CDR2 SMNVEV, per germline (reference sequence). The CDR3 DNA follows: TGTGCCAGCAGTTCGACACGGACAGGGGGCATCTCCTACGAGCAGTACTTC. This encodes CASSSTRTGGISYEQYF.

The chain carries TRBV9 and TRBJ1-1; possibly TRBD1 for D (6 bases). From germline, CDR1 is SGDLS and CDR2 YYNGEE. The CDR3 totals 16 residues. Trimming took 3 bases from V and 0 from J, leaving 15 bases between them. The CDR3 sequence is CASSADSGGMNTEAFF. The CDR3 DNA follows: TGTGCCAGCAGCGCCGACAGTGGGGGCATGAACACTGAAGCTTTCTTT.

The chain combines TRBV19 with TRBJ1-2; D not certain. Per the germline V gene, CDR1 is LNHDA and CDR2 is SQIVND (reference sequence). V dropped 11 bases and J dropped 3 bases, with 16 bases sitting between them. This CDR3 comprises 13 residues. The CDR3 sequence: CASSPTTYYGYTF. The CDR3 coding sequence is TGTGCCTCAAGCCCGACGACGTACTATGGCTACACCTTC.

The chain has TRBV30 and TRBJ2-5; D call uncertain. V gave up 0 bases and J gave up 5 bases, with 10 bases separating them. The germline gives CDR1 GTSNPN, CDR2 SVGIG (reference sequence). This CDR3 region has 13 residues. In DNA, the CDR3 is TGTGCCTGGAGTGTACATCTGGGGGAGACCCAGTACTTC. Residues: CAWSVHLGETQYF.

In DNA form, the CDR3 reads TGTGCCAGCAGCTTAACAGGGGCGGATACGCAGTATTTT. It is translated as CASSLTGADTQYF. The chain is built from TRBV7-6 and TRBJ2-3; TRBD1 agrees at 7 bases. Germline V gives CDR1 SGHVS, CDR2 FNYEAQ. The CDR3 runs to 13 residues. Trimming cost V 2 bases and J 6 bases; bases outside gene matches: 2.

V and J are TRBV27 and TRBJ2-1; unclear D gene. Germline V gene sequence: CDR1 MNHEY, CDR2 SMNVEV (reference sequence). Trimming stripped 4 bases from V and 9 bases from J, with 10 bases between. The CDR3 is made up of 12 amino acids. The CDR3 sequence: CASSYRSSEQFF. The DNA for the CDR3 is TGTGCCAGCAGTTACAGAAGTAGTGAGCAGTTCTTC.

The genes are TRBV25-1 and TRBJ1-4; D is unresolved. The CDR3 runs 14 residues. Trimming cost V 8 bases and J 0 bases, with 10 bases left between them. In germline, CDR1 is MGHDK, CDR2 SYGVNS. The CDR3 reads CASQEPTTNEKLFF. In nucleotides, the CDR3 is TGTGCCAGCCAGGAACCCACAACTAATGAAAAACTGTTTTTT.

V is TRBV7-2 and J is TRBJ2-7; D unclear. CDR3 length: 16 amino acids. The germline V gene encodes CDR1 SGHTA and CDR2 FQGNSA. Trimming stripped 6 bases from V and 2 bases from J, with 20 bases between. CDR3 DNA: TGTGCCAGCAGTACTGGATCCCCACCGCCAACCTACGAGCAGTACTTC. Residues: CASSTGSPPPTYEQYF.

This clone was detected only once. The rearrangement joins TRBV5-1 to TRBJ2-1; D is unclear. CDR1 is SGHRS and CDR2 is YFSETQ in the germline V gene. This CDR3 has 12 residues. Trimming shortened V by 4 bases and J by 12 bases, and 14 bases separated the two germline ends. As DNA, the CDR3 is TGCGCCAGCAGCCAAGGATCCTCGGGGCAGTTCTTC. As protein: CASSQGSSGQFF. The variable domain in full, with the rest retrieved from reference TRBV5-1 and TRBJ2-1, is KAGVTQTPRYLIKTRGQQVTLSCSPISGHRSVSWYQQTPGQGLQFLFEYFSETQRNKGNFPGRFSGRQFSNSRSEMNVSTLELGDSALYLCASSQGSSGQFFGPGTRLTVL.

This rearrangement joins TRBV7-9 to TRBJ1-1; tentatively, D is TRBD1 (5 bases). There are 13 residues in the CDR3. V dropped 1 base and J dropped 7 bases, with 10 bases sitting between them. CDR1 and CDR2 from the germline V gene are SEHNR and FQNEAQ (reference sequence). In nucleotides, the CDR3 is TGTGCCAGCAGCTTAGGGGGGATTCTTGAAGCTTTCTTT. It yields the protein CASSLGGILEAFF.

This chain connects TRBV2 to TRBJ2-7; 10 nucleotides agree with TRBD2. This CDR3 comprises 14 residues. CDR1 is SNHLY and CDR2 is FYNNEI in the germline V gene. Trimming at V came to 4 bases and at J to 3 bases, leaving 3 bases not matched to a gene. CDR3 amino acids: CASSALAGNYEQYF. The CDR3 bases are TGTGCCAGCAGTGCACTAGCGGGAAACTACGAGCAGTACTTC.